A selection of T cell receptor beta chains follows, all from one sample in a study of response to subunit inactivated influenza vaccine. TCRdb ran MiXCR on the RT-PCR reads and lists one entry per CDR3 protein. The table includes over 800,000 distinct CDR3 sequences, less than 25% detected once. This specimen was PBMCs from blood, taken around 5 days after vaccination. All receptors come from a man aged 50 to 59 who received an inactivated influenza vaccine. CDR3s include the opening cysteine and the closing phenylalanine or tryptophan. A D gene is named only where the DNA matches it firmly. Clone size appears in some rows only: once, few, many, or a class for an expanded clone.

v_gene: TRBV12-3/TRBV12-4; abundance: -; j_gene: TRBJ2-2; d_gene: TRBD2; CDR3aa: CASTLHGGTGELFF; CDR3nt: TGTGCCAGCACTCTTCACGGGGGGACCGGGGAGCTGTTTTTT
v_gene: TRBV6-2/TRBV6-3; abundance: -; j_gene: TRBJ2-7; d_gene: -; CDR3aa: CASSYAPRSEQYF; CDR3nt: TGTGCCAGCAGTTACGCCCCCAGGAGCGAGCAGTACTTC
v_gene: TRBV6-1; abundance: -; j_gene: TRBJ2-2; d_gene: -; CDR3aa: CAMSFTNSANTGELFF; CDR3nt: TGTGCCATGTCCTTCACAAACTCCGCGAACACCGGGGAGCTGTTTTTT
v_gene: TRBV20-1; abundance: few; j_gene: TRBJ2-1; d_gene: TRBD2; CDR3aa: CSASLLADAYNEQFF; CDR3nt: TGCAGTGCTAGCCTACTAGCGGATGCCTACAATGAGCAGTTCTTC
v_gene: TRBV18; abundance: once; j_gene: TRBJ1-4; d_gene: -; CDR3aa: CASSGGGATNEKLFF; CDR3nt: TGTGCCAGCTCAGGGGGAGGAGCAACTAATGAAAAACTGTTTTTT
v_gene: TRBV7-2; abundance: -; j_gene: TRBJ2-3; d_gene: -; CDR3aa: CASSPSPVGDTQYF; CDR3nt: TGTGCCAGCAGCCCCAGTCCTGTTGGAGATACGCAGTATTTT
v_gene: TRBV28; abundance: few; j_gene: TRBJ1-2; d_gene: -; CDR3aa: CASRTGTLNYGYTF; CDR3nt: TGTGCCAGCAGAACCGGGACACTTAACTATGGCTACACCTTC
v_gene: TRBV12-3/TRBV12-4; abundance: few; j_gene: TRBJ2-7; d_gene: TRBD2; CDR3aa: CASGSGGSYYEQYF; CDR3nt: TGTGCCAGCGGATCGGGGGGGTCTTACTACGAGCAGTACTTC
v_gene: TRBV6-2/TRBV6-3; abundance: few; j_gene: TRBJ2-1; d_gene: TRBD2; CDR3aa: CASSYSRAGGYNEQFF; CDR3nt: TGTGCCAGCAGTTACTCGAGAGCGGGAGGGTACAATGAGCAGTTCTTC
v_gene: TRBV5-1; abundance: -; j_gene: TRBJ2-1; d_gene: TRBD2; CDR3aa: CASSLSLAGGLSEQFF; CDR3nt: TGCGCCAGCAGCCTCTCACTAGCGGGGGGGCTGAGTGAGCAGTTCTTC
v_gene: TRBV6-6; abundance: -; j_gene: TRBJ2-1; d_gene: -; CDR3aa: CASSLQGRWQFF; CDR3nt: TGTGCCAGCAGTTTACAGGGGAGGTGGCAGTTCTTC
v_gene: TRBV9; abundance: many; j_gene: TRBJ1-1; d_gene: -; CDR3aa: CASSVGPGNTEAFF; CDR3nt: TGTGCCAGCAGCGTAGGTCCGGGGAACACTGAAGCTTTCTTT
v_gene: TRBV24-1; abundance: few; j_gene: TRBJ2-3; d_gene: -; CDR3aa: CATSDFRDPLTGTDTQYF; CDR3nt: TGTGCCACCAGTGATTTCCGGGACCCTCTTACCGGCACAGATACGCAGTATTTT
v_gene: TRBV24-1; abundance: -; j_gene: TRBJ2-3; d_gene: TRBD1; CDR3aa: CATAGGADTQYF; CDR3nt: TGTGCCACTGCAGGGGGAGCAGATACGCAGTATTTT
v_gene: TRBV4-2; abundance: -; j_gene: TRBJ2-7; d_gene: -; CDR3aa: CASSQEGSSSYEQYF; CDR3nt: TGTGCCAGCAGCCAAGAAGGGAGCAGCTCCTACGAGCAGTACTTC
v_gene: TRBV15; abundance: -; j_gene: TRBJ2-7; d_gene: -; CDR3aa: CATSRDPGISYEQYF; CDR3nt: TGTGCCACCAGCAGAGATCCAGGAATCTCCTACGAGCAGTACTTC
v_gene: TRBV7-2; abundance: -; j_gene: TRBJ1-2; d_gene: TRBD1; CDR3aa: CASSQTGGFYGYTF; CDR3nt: TGTGCCAGCAGTCAAACAGGGGGCTTCTATGGCTACACCTTC